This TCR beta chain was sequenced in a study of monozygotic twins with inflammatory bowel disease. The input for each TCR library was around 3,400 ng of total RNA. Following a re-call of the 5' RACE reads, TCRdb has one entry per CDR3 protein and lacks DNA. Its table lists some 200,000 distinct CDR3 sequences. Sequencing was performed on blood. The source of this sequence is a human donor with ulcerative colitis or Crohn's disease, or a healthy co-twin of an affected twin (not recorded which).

CDR3 region: CASSLHRPRNTGELFF. The chain links TRBV5-6 to TRBJ2-2. Germline CDR1 is SGHDT and CDR2 is YYEEEE. This CDR3 comprises 16 residues. Based on the CDR3 plus reference TRBV5-6 and TRBJ2-2, the full variable domain is DAGVTQSPTHLIKTRGQQVTLRCSPKSGHDTVSWYQQALGQGPQFIFQYYEEEERQRGNFPDRFSGHQFPNYSSELNVNALLLGDSALYLCASSLHRPRNTGELFFGEGSRLTVL.